This TCR beta chain was obtained from a study of cytomegalovirus exposure and HLA in healthy donors. General observations from the study: There were some V segments, including TRBV6-2 and TRBV6-3, excluded as indistinguishable.

The PCR contained 60 Vbeta and 13 Jbeta primers. Some clones are missing from TCRdb's copy, which holds only in-frame ones; the method was immunoSEQ multiplex PCR. This repertoire shows around 90,000 clones, 78% found once; its top ten account for about 3%. On this clone itself: Its antigen is currently unknown.

The V segment lost 10 bases and the J segment 2 bases; nucleotides outside the gene matches: 10. CDR1 and CDR2 (germline): ENHRY, SYGVKD. The CDR3 has 15 amino acids. Healthy bone marrow donors made up the donors. The rearrangement uses TRBV10-3 and TRBJ2-3; TRBD2 agrees at 9 bases. The specimen sequenced was PBMCs. This receptor was obtained from a woman in her forties in good health and CMV-seronegative. The CDR3 protein is CASSLAGLYTDTQYF. The CDR3 nucleotides are TGTGCCAGTTCCCTAGCGGGGCTATACACAGATACGCAGTATTTT.